Shown below are 9 T cell receptor beta chains from a single sample sequenced in a study of cytomegalovirus exposure and HLA in healthy donors. The primer mix had 60 Vbeta and 13 Jbeta primers. TCRdb keeps only in-frame clones here, not all; method: immunoSEQ multiplex PCR. The sample lists 150,000 to 200,000 clones, more than 65% seen once, with roughly 3.2% in the top ten. The specimen sequenced was PBMCs. These receptors all stem from a middle-aged man in good health and CMV-seropositive.

This chain connects TRBV7-9 to TRBJ2-7; 8 bases map to TRBD2. The V gene end was trimmed by 5 bases and the J gene end by 2 bases; junction bases not matched to a gene: 5. Germline CDR1 reads SEHNR; CDR2 reads FQNEAQ (reference sequence). The length of the CDR3 is 14 residues. CDR3: CASSPGLGTYEQYF. CDR3 in DNA: TGTGCCAGCAGCCCGGGACTAGGAACCTACGAGCAGTACTTC.

This rearrangement joins TRBV5-1 to TRBJ2-2, with D perhaps matching TRBD1 (5 bases). V was pared by 0 bases and J by 5 bases, with 14 bases between. From germline, CDR1 is SGHRS and CDR2 YFSETQ. This CDR3 has 16 amino acids. The chain's CDR3 is CASSLAMGRGTGELFF. The CDR3 DNA follows: TGCGCCAGCAGCTTGGCCATGGGGCGCGGAACCGGGGAGCTGTTTTTT.

This clone appeared a few times. The chain joins TRBV7-9 to TRBJ1-5; D unresolved. The germline V and J ends were trimmed by 1 base and 6 bases, with 4 bases remaining between them. The CDR3 totals 12 residues. Germline CDR1 reads SEHNR; CDR2 reads FQNEAQ (reference sequence). CDR3 amino acids: CASSLGIQPQHF. CDR3 sequence (DNA): TGTGCCAGCAGCTTAGGTATTCAGCCCCAGCATTTT. Full variable domain (missing parts from reference TRBV7-9 and TRBJ1-5): DTGVSQNPRHKITKRGQNVTFRCDPISEHNRLYWYRQTLGQGPEFLTYFQNEAQLEKSRLLSDRFSAERPKGSFSTLEIQRTEQGDSAMYLCASSLGIQPQHFGDGTRLSIL.

The rearrangement uses TRBV5-1 and TRBJ2-1, with TRBD1 matching 8 bases. The CDR3 length is 14 residues. V lost 6 bases to trimming and J lost 2 bases; unmatched junction nucleotides: 4. Germline-derived CDR1 and CDR2 are SGHRS and YFSETQ. CDR3 amino acids: CASTRTGPYNEQFF. The DNA for the CDR3 is TGCGCCAGCACAAGGACAGGGCCCTACAATGAGCAGTTCTTC.

CDR3: CASSQDRATYEQYF. CDR3 nucleotide sequence: TGTGCCAGTAGTCAAGACAGGGCAACCTACGAGCAGTACTTC. The V call is TRBV19, the J call TRBJ2-7; 7 nucleotides match TRBD1. Germline CDR1 LNHDA, CDR2 SQIVND (reference sequence). V was clipped by 5 bases and J by 2 bases; unmatched bases: 6. CDR3 length: 14 residues.

A few counts support this clone. This chain joins TRBV5-6 and TRBJ1-4; D might be TRBD1 (6 bases). CDR3 size: 15 residues. Deletions cut 0 bases from V and 8 bases from J, with 14 bases between. CDR1 is SGHDT, CDR2 YYEEEE, per germline. Written as DNA, the CDR3 is TGTGCCAGCAGCTTGGAGGGCAGGGGCCGGGAAAAACTGTTTTTT. Amino acid sequence: CASSLEGRGREKLFF.

The V call is TRBV6-6, the J call TRBJ2-5, with 8 nucleotides matching TRBD1. With the DNA end fitting TRBJ2-7 better, the J assignment may be wrong. The CDR3 extends over 16 amino acids. Germline V gene sequence: CDR1 MNHNY, CDR2 SVGAGI (reference sequence). The CDR3 DNA reads TGTGCCAGCAGTTTCGACAGGGGAAGGGGCTCCTACGAGCAGTACTTC. This gives the protein CASSFDRGRGSYEQYF.

The rearrangement links TRBV9 to TRBJ2-3, with TRBD2 matching over 8 bases. Per germline, CDR1 SGDLS and CDR2 YYNGEE. The CDR3 totals 16 residues. V was pared by 0 bases and J by 3 bases, with 6 bases of the junction left unmatched. The CDR3 region has the DNA TGTGCCAGCAGCGTAGACCGGGGGGGAGAAACAGATACGCAGTATTTT. Protein product: CASSVDRGGETDTQYF.

The rearrangement uses TRBV6-5 and TRBJ1-2; D is possibly TRBD1 (5 bases). V shed 2 bases and J shed 4 bases, with 14 bases lying between them. This CDR3 has 15 residues. The germline V gene has CDR1 MNHEY and CDR2 SVGAGI. In DNA form, the CDR3 reads TGTGCCAGCAGTTACGAAGGGGCCACGATCTATGGCTACACCTTC. Protein: CASSYEGATIYGYTF.